One and the same sample provided the 14 T cell receptor beta chains below, sequenced in a study of Ad26.COV2.S vaccination and SARS-CoV-2 variants. Repertoires were generated with immunoSEQ multiplex PCR, while TCRdb's copy carries only in-frame clones and drops some. The sample lists 440,000 or so clones, 90% seen once, with roughly 4% in the top ten. Treatment given: roughly 18 received Ad26.COV2.S at low or high dose, single or two shots; 5 received placebo; per-sample allocation not given. Specimen acquisition occurred on day 63 following the initial vaccine or placebo injection. Source: peripheral blood, taken in a trial of Ad26.COV2.S vaccine versus placebo. These TCRs come from a person aged 18-60 years who received the Ad26.COV2.S COVID-19 vaccine or a placebo.

The chain uses TRBV12-3 or TRBV12-4 and TRBJ2-4; TRBD1 matches at 8 bases. V dropped 3 bases and J dropped 8; count of bases not matched to a gene: 3. The CDR3 covers 13 residues. CDR3 DNA sequence: TGTGCCAGCAGTTTGGCCAGGGGGCACATTCAGTACTTC. Protein product: CASSLARGHIQYF.

The chain employs TRBV4-3 and TRBJ2-2; TRBD1 matches 10 bases. From germline, CDR1 is LGHNA and CDR2 YSLEER. The CDR3 is 16 amino acids. V lost 2 bases and J lost 4; bases outside the gene matches: 4. The CDR3 loop is CASSQSGTGVTGELFF. The CDR3 bases are TGCGCCAGCAGCCAATCCGGGACAGGGGTCACCGGGGAGCTGTTTTTT.

The V and J genes are TRBV10-2 and TRBJ2-7; D gene uncertain. This CDR3 is built from 13 residues. V lost 6 bases and J lost 6, with 15 bases in between. Looked up from germline, CDR1 is WSHSY and CDR2 is SAAADI. The CDR3 loop reads CASSHFTESEQYF. In nucleotides, the CDR3 is TGCGCCAGCAGCCACTTTACGGAAAGCGAGCAGTACTTC.

With respect to this clone: Other DNA variants within this sample encode the same CDR3. The genes are TRBV6-2 or TRBV6-3 and TRBJ2-2; D remains unclear. The CDR3 is made up of 14 amino acids. Germline V gene lookup returns CDR1 MNHEY and CDR2 SVGEGT. The V and J ends lost 0 bases and 6 bases respectively, with 8 bases between them. The CDR3 reads CASSYSRGSGELFF. CDR3 DNA: TGTGCCAGCAGTTACTCGAGAGGATCCGGGGAGCTGTTTTTT.

CDR3 nucleotides: TGCGCCAGCAGCCAATCCCAGCGGGAGAGCTCCTACAATGAGCAGTTCTTC. As protein: CASSQSQRESSYNEQFF. This sequence joins TRBV4-1 and TRBJ2-1; 8 bases line up with TRBD2. Trimming removed 2 bases from V and 0 bases from J; junction bases left unmatched: 6. Germline V gene lookup returns CDR1 MGHRA and CDR2 YSYEKL. This CDR3 has 17 residues.

The J gene is TRBJ2-7, the V gene TRBV18; possibly TRBD2 for D (6 bases). The V end was cut by 0 bases, the J end by 6 bases, with 9 bases between. Germline CDR1 is KGHSH and CDR2 is LQKENI. The CDR3 contains 13 residues. The CDR3 here is CASSPPDGGEQYF. CDR3 in DNA: TGTGCCAGCTCACCACCGGACGGGGGCGAGCAGTACTTC. Together with reference TRBV18 and TRBJ2-7, the CDR3 gives the full variable domain: NAGVMQNPRHLVRRRGQEARLRCSPMKGHSHVYWYRQLPEEGLKFMVYLQKENIIDESGMPKERFSAEFPKEGPSILRIQQVVRGDSAAYFCASSPPDGGEQYFGPGTRLTVT.

DNA for the CDR3: TGTGCCCGCGGAGGACCGGGAGCTAACACCGGGGAGCTGTTTTTT. Residues: CARGGPGANTGELFF. The J gene is TRBJ2-2, the V gene TRBV2; a weak D match, TRBD2 (6 bases). The CDR3 has 15 residues. V was trimmed by 11 bases and J by 2 bases, leaving 18 bases between them. Germline CDR1 reads SNHLY; CDR2 reads FYNNEI.

This chain links TRBV28 with TRBJ2-5; D may be TRBD2 (5 bases). The CDR3 runs 14 residues. Germline lookup yields CDR1 MDHEN and CDR2 SYDVKM. The V end lost 3 bases, the J end lost 4 bases, and 12 bases lay between the germline ends. The CDR3 reads CASSFPGSGETQYF. CDR3 bases: TGTGCCAGCAGTTTCCCGGGGTCTGGAGAGACCCAGTACTTC.

The chain uses TRBV28 and TRBJ1-2; 8 bases are a match to TRBD1. Losses at the gene ends were 7 bases for V and 4 bases for J; bases not matched to a gene: 5. This CDR3 comprises 13 residues. CDR1 and CDR2 from the germline V gene are MDHEN and SYDVKM. For the CDR3, the DNA is TGTGCCAGCATTGGCGGGACAGGCTATGGCTACACCTTC. Its protein is CASIGGTGYGYTF.

The chain recombines TRBV7-8 with TRBJ2-5, with D perhaps given as TRBD1 or TRBD2 (5 bases each). V lost 1 base, J lost 4 bases, and 22 bases lay in between. The CDR3 is 18 amino acids. Germline V gives CDR1 SGHVS, CDR2 FQNEAQ. The CDR3 sequence is CASSLGGWDQWGGETQYF. The DNA for the CDR3 is TGTGCCAGCAGCTTAGGAGGTTGGGACCAATGGGGTGGAGAGACCCAGTACTTC.

On this clone itself: Other DNA sequences in the same sample also yield this CDR3. CDR3 DNA: TGTGCCAGCAGCGTTACAGGGTCCTACAATGAGCAGTTCTTC. Its translation is CASSVTGSYNEQFF. The chain has TRBV9 and TRBJ2-1; D is perhaps TRBD1 (6 bases). Trimming cost V 2 bases and J 1 base, with 7 bases left between them. The CDR3 length is 14 residues. CDR1 SGDLS and CDR2 YYNGEE come from the germline V gene.

The chain links TRBV6-1 to TRBJ2-7; D call uncertain. Deletions cut 2 bases from V and 4 bases from J, with 0 bases between. From germline, CDR1 is MNHNS and CDR2 SASEGT. CDR3 length: 10 amino acids. Here the CDR3 DNA reads TGTGCCAGCAGTGAATACGAGCAGTACTTC. As protein: CASSEYEQYF.

The chain links TRBV7-2 to TRBJ1-4, with D maybe TRBD1 (6 bases). The CDR3 is made up of 14 amino acids. The germline V and J ends were trimmed by 3 bases and 4 bases, with 9 bases remaining between them. Germline V CDR1 and CDR2: SGHTA, FQGNSA. The CDR3 spells CASSFDRFNEKLFF. The CDR3 DNA reads as TGTGCCAGCAGCTTTGACAGGTTTAATGAAAAACTGTTTTTT.

This clone was seen once. The chain combines TRBV18 with TRBJ1-6; D gene ambiguous. V lost 6 bases and J lost 10, with 19 bases in between. The CDR3 loop spans 15 amino acids. CDR1 and CDR2 from the germline V gene are KGHSH and LQKENI. This CDR3 is CASSRQKGGGSPLHF. The CDR3 DNA follows: TGTGCCAGCTCCCGCCAGAAGGGCGGCGGATCACCCCTCCACTTT.